The 30 T cell receptor beta chains reported below all come from one sample, sequenced in a study of shared clonotypes between healthy human individuals. Produced via immunoSEQ multiplex PCR; TCRdb's table is partial and in-frame only. The data hold more than 2 million clones, with 90% to 97% observed a single time. The sequenced material came from naive CD4+ T cells sorted from blood. The subset: CD45RA+ positively selected. These receptors all stem from a man aged 18 to 30 in good health.

In nucleotides, the CDR3 is TGTGCCAGCAGCTCCATAGCGGGAACTTTTTACAATGAGCAGTTCTTC. Amino acid sequence: CASSSIAGTFYNEQFF. This chain connects TRBV7-8 to TRBJ2-1; 8 bases are shared with TRBD2. From germline, CDR1 is SGHVS and CDR2 FQNEAQ. The CDR3 has 16 residues. The trim removed 4 bases at V and 4 bases at J, leaving 9 bases unmatched.

The CDR3 sequence is CASRRRDRAFGNTEAFF. CDR3 DNA: TGTGCCAGCAGAAGGCGGGACAGGGCCTTCGGGAACACTGAAGCTTTCTTT. The gene calls are TRBV11-2 and TRBJ1-1; 9 bases line up with TRBD1. The CDR3 runs 17 residues. V dropped 6 bases and J dropped 1; count of bases not matched to a gene: 12. In germline, CDR1 is SGHAT, CDR2 FQNNGV.

The chain carries TRBV30 and TRBJ2-7; unclear D gene. The germline gives CDR1 GTSNPN, CDR2 SVGIG (reference sequence). V gave up 0 bases and J gave up 10 bases, with 13 bases separating them. This CDR3 has 12 residues. The CDR3 loop reads CAWSVPRKGQYF. The CDR3 nucleotides read TGTGCCTGGAGTGTACCCCGAAAGGGACAGTACTTC.

J is TRBJ2-2 and V is TRBV10-3, with D unclear. V gave up 4 bases and J gave up 1 base, with 7 bases separating them. In germline, CDR1 is ENHRY, CDR2 SYGVKD. The CDR3 has 14 amino acids. The CDR3 protein is CAISGPRNTGELFF. The CDR3 DNA reads as TGTGCCATCAGTGGCCCCAGGAACACCGGGGAGCTGTTTTTT.

The CDR3 DNA reads as TGTGCCAGCTCACAAATCCAGGGTTATGAAGCTTTCTTT. It translates to CASSQIQGYEAFF. The chain uses TRBV18 and TRBJ1-1; possible D gene TRBD1, 5 bases. The germline V gene encodes CDR1 KGHSH and CDR2 LQKENI. This CDR3 has 13 residues. Trimming took off 4 bases at V and 7 bases at J, with 13 bases between the two ends. The complete variable domain, with remaining parts taken from reference TRBV18 and TRBJ1-1, reads NAGVMQNPRHLVRRRGQEARLRCSPMKGHSHVYWYRQLPEEGLKFMVYLQKENIIDESGMPKERFSAEFPKEGPSILRIQQVVRGDSAAYFCASSQIQGYEAFFGQGTRLTVV.

The chain carries TRBV18 and TRBJ2-5; D not resolved. The CDR3 has 15 amino acids. The V gene's germline CDR1 is KGHSH and CDR2 LQKENI. Between the trimmed V and J ends, which lost 1 base and 2 bases, there was a span of 11 bases. The CDR3 loop is CASSPLPAGQETQYF. As DNA, the CDR3 is TGTGCCAGCTCACCACTTCCAGCTGGGCAAGAGACCCAGTACTTC.

Points on this clone: The junction and the germline gene differ at one end; a read error may be behind it. In nucleotides, the CDR3 is TGTGCCAGCAGCGTAGCTGGCGGGGATAAGGCCCCCAAGGTCCTGACTTTC. Amino acids: CASSVAGGDKAPKVLTF. The V gene is TRBV9, the J gene TRBJ2-6; TRBD2 is a possible D gene (6 bases). In germline, CDR1 is SGDLS, CDR2 YYNGEE. The CDR3 extends over 17 amino acids. Full variable domain (outside the CDR3, taken from reference TRBV9 and TRBJ2-6): DSGVTQTPKHLITATGQRVTLRCSPRSGDLSVYWYQQSLDQGLQFLIQYYNGEERAKGNILERFSAQQFPDLHSELNLSSLELGDSALYFCASSVAGGDKAPKVLTFGAGSRLTVL.

CDR3 loop: CASSESVQETQYF. CDR3 in DNA: TGCGCCAGCAGTGAGTCGGTCCAAGAGACCCAGTACTTC. The V call is TRBV10-1, the J call TRBJ2-5; no clear D. Trimming cost V 0 bases and J 1 base, with 3 bases left between them. The CDR3 is made up of 13 amino acids. Germline V gene lookup returns CDR1 WNHNN and CDR2 SYGVQD (reference sequence).

The genes are TRBV5-1 and TRBJ2-1; 13 bases are shared with TRBD2. Germline values: CDR1 SGHRS, CDR2 YFSETQ. Trimming at V came to 4 bases and at J to 7 bases, leaving 5 bases not matched to a gene. The CDR3 consists of 15 residues. CDR3 sequence reads: CASSTSGGAENEQFF. The DNA of the CDR3 is TGCGCCAGCAGCACTAGCGGGGGGGCGGAAAATGAGCAGTTCTTC.

The chain links TRBV28 to TRBJ1-4; perhaps TRBD1 as D (6 bases). This CDR3 is 16 amino acids long. V lost 3 bases to trimming and J lost 8 bases, with 19 bases between them. CDR1 is MDHEN, CDR2 SYDVKM, per germline. In DNA, the CDR3 is TGTGCCAGCAGTTTTAGGTCCCTCAGGGGTCGGGAAAAACTGTTTTTT. Protein: CASSFRSLRGREKLFF.

The chain employs TRBV2 and TRBJ2-2; D may be TRBD1 or TRBD2 (6 bases each). Germline CDR1 and CDR2: SNHLY and FYNNEI. Trimming left V 11 bases short and J 4 bases short, with 14 bases between. CDR3 length: 13 residues. The CDR3 DNA is TGTGCCGGGGGCTGGAGGGGCACCGGGGAGCTGTTTTTT. As protein: CAGGWRGTGELFF.

This clone was seen a few times. The chain is built from TRBV5-1 and TRBJ1-1; a weak D match, TRBD1 (5 bases). Trimming took 0 bases from V and 3 from J, leaving 9 bases between them. Germline V gene data show CDR1 as SGHRS and CDR2 as YFSETQ. The CDR3 contains 14 residues. CDR3 region: CASSLVGVDTEAFF. Here the CDR3 DNA reads TGCGCCAGCAGCTTGGTAGGGGTGGACACTGAAGCTTTCTTT. The variable domain in full, with the rest retrieved from reference TRBV5-1 and TRBJ1-1, is KAGVTQTPRYLIKTRGQQVTLSCSPISGHRSVSWYQQTPGQGLQFLFEYFSETQRNKGNFPGRFSGRQFSNSRSEMNVSTLELGDSALYLCASSLVGVDTEAFFGQGTRLTVV.

This clone appeared a single time. The chain is built from TRBV5-1 and TRBJ1-4; no definite D call. CDR1 and CDR2 from the germline V gene are SGHRS and YFSETQ. Trimming cost V 1 base and J 4 bases, with 11 bases left between them. CDR3 length: 15 amino acids. CDR3 sequence reads: CASSLRAGLNEKLFF. Here the CDR3 DNA reads TGCGCCAGCAGCTTGCGGGCAGGCCTTAATGAAAAACTGTTTTTT.

The rearrangement joins TRBV5-4 to TRBJ1-2, with 9 bases lining up with TRBD1. This CDR3 comprises 15 residues. Germline CDR1 and CDR2: SGHNT and YYREEE (reference sequence). V was pared by 3 bases and J by 4 bases, with 7 bases of the junction left unmatched. CDR3 protein: CASSSPPGQGYGYTF. CDR3 sequence (DNA): TGTGCCAGCAGCTCTCCTCCGGGACAGGGCTATGGCTACACCTTC.

This clone was seen just once. The chain employs TRBV5-6 and TRBJ1-1; D possibly corresponds to TRBD1 (5 bases). The germline CDR1 and CDR2 sequences are SGHDT and YYEEEE. This CDR3 comprises 14 residues. The germline V and J ends were trimmed by 3 bases and 1 base, with 10 bases remaining between them. The DNA of the CDR3 is TGTGCCAGCAGCTCCCCGGGGCGGAACACTGAAGCTTTCTTT. It encodes CASSSPGRNTEAFF.

The J gene is TRBJ2-2, the V gene TRBV10-3; TRBD2 matches at 8 bases. Germline CDR1 and CDR2: ENHRY and SYGVKD. Germline trimming cut 4 bases from V and 5 bases from J; bases unmatched to any gene: 6. The CDR3 runs to 15 residues. CDR3 residues: CAISAGGLRTGELFF. CDR3 in DNA: TGTGCCATCAGTGCGGGGGGGCTGAGGACCGGGGAGCTGTTTTTT.

The chain recombines TRBV6-1 with TRBJ2-4; 10 bases match TRBD2. The CDR3 contains 16 residues. J was trimmed by 1 base and V by 3 bases; bases with no gene match: 3. CDR1 MNHNS and CDR2 SASEGT come from the germline V gene. The CDR3 region has the DNA TGTGCCAGCAGTGATTCACTAGCGGGGGCCAAAAACATTCAGTACTTC. It translates to CASSDSLAGAKNIQYF.

The chain joins TRBV6-5 to TRBJ1-1; tentatively, D is TRBD1 (6 bases). Germline CDR1 reads MNHEY; CDR2 reads SVGAGI. Trimming took 6 bases from V and 1 from J, leaving 12 bases between them. The CDR3 spans 14 residues. CDR3 DNA sequence: TGTGCCAGCAGGGCAGGGGTCGCGAACACTGAAGCTTTCTTT. Translation gives CASRAGVANTEAFF.

This chain uses TRBV6-1 with TRBJ1-4; TRBD1 agrees at 11 bases. The CDR3 is 17 amino acids. V lost 4 bases to trimming and J lost 2 bases; unmatched junction nucleotides: 6. Germline loops: CDR1 MNHNS, CDR2 SASEGT. This CDR3 reads CASSGRTGGATNEKLFF. The CDR3 DNA follows: TGTGCCAGCAGTGGGAGGACAGGGGGCGCGACTAATGAAAAACTGTTTTTT.

The V gene is TRBV6-4, the J gene TRBJ1-5, with D hard to call. Per germline, CDR1 MRHNA and CDR2 SNTAGT. With 3 bases removed from V and 9 bases from J, the gap between germline ends came to 9 bases. The CDR3 is 12 amino acids. The CDR3 coding sequence is TGTGCCAGCAGTGATAACGACGGGCCCCAGCATTTT. Translation gives CASSDNDGPQHF.

This chain connects TRBV5-4 to TRBJ1-5; perhaps TRBD1 as D (5 bases). Germline values: CDR1 SGHNT, CDR2 YYREEE (reference sequence). Trimming took 0 bases from V and 5 from J, leaving 12 bases between them. There are 15 residues in the CDR3. In DNA form, the CDR3 reads TGTGCCAGCAGCTTGGGGGGCTCGATCGATCAGCCCCAGCATTTT. This codes for CASSLGGSIDQPQHF. Based on the CDR3 plus reference TRBV5-4 and TRBJ1-5, the full variable domain is ETGVTQSPTHLIKTRGQQVTLRCSSQSGHNTVSWYQQALGQGPQFIFQYYREEENGRGNFPPRFSGLQFPNYSSELNVNALELDDSALYLCASSLGGSIDQPQHFGDGTRLSIL.

V usage is TRBV11-2 and J usage is TRBJ2-7, with 7 bases identical to TRBD2. Germline V gene sequence: CDR1 SGHAT, CDR2 FQNNGV. Trimming took 5 bases from V and 5 from J; bases not matched to a gene: 15. The CDR3 runs to 16 residues. The CDR3 loop reads CASSPQGGKMTDEQYF. The CDR3 nucleotides read TGTGCCAGCAGCCCCCAGGGAGGGAAGATGACTGACGAGCAGTACTTC.

The V call is TRBV5-1, the J call TRBJ2-5; 13 nucleotides line up with TRBD2. Germline CDR1 reads SGHRS; CDR2 reads YFSETQ. This CDR3 is built from 16 residues. With V trimmed by 0 bases and J by 3 bases, 2 bases remained unmatched. This CDR3 reads CASSLAGLAGEETQYF. The CDR3 DNA reads as TGCGCCAGCAGCTTGGCCGGACTAGCGGGAGAAGAGACCCAGTACTTC.

V gene TRBV5-1 combines with J gene TRBJ2-7; TRBD1 matches 8 bases. The CDR3 spans 13 residues. From germline, CDR1 is SGHRS and CDR2 YFSETQ. Trimming removed 2 bases from V and 4 bases from J; junction bases left unmatched: 2. The CDR3 protein is CASSFGTGYEQYF. Here the CDR3 DNA reads TGCGCCAGCAGCTTTGGGACAGGATACGAGCAGTACTTC.

The V and J genes are TRBV9 and TRBJ1-6; weak D call: TRBD1 (6 bases). Per the germline V gene, CDR1 is SGDLS and CDR2 is YYNGEE. Trimming removed 2 bases from V and 7 bases from J, with 19 bases in between. CDR3 length: 17 residues. The CDR3 spells CASSVQGTSFWNSPLHF. CDR3 bases: TGTGCCAGCAGCGTCCAGGGGACCAGTTTTTGGAATTCACCCCTCCACTTT.

J is TRBJ1-1 and V is TRBV7-9, with 7 bases identical to TRBD1. After removal of 6 bases from V and 0 bases from J, the junction contained 7 bases not matched to a gene. Germline CDR1 reads SEHNR; CDR2 reads FQNEAQ (reference sequence). CDR3 size: 15 residues. CDR3 amino acids: CASRDWTGMNTEAFF. In DNA, the CDR3 is TGTGCCAGCAGAGATTGGACAGGCATGAACACTGAAGCTTTCTTT.

The rearrangement joins TRBV5-4 to TRBJ2-1; possible D gene TRBD2, 5 bases. Germline loops: CDR1 SGHNT, CDR2 YYREEE (reference sequence). The V end lost 0 bases, the J end lost 7 bases, and 11 bases lay between the germline ends. This CDR3 spans 14 amino acids. As DNA, the CDR3 is TGTGCCAGCAGCTTGGAGGGCGGACTTAATGAGCAGTTCTTC. Protein product: CASSLEGGLNEQFF. Together with reference TRBV5-4 and TRBJ2-1, the CDR3 gives the full variable domain: ETGVTQSPTHLIKTRGQQVTLRCSSQSGHNTVSWYQQALGQGPQFIFQYYREEENGRGNFPPRFSGLQFPNYSSELNVNALELDDSALYLCASSLEGGLNEQFFGPGTRLTVL.

DNA for the CDR3: TGTGCCAGCAGCCGGGGCGTAGCGGGAGATCTCTACGAGCAGTACTTC. Protein: CASSRGVAGDLYEQYF. The V gene is TRBV5-6, the J gene TRBJ2-7, with 9 bases lining up with TRBD2. There are 16 residues in the CDR3. V shed 4 bases and J 3 bases; nucleotides not matched to a gene: 11. Germline CDR1 SGHDT, CDR2 YYEEEE.

The chain carries TRBV19 and TRBJ2-1; no clear D. Germline CDR1 LNHDA, CDR2 SQIVND (reference sequence). The V and J ends lost 7 bases and 5 bases respectively, with 15 bases between them. The CDR3 covers 14 residues. The CDR3 region has the DNA TGTGCCAGTACTGACATCAACCGAGACAATGAGCAGTTCTTC. It codes for CASTDINRDNEQFF.

The V call is TRBV7-9, the J call TRBJ2-3, with TRBD2 identical over 13 bases. The CDR3 extends over 16 amino acids. Germline CDR1 SEHNR, CDR2 FQNEAQ (reference sequence). Trimming took 4 bases from V and 5 from J; bases not matched to a gene: 6. The CDR3 sequence: CASSSPGLAGEDTQYF. CDR3 nucleotides: TGTGCCAGCAGCTCACCCGGACTAGCGGGAGAAGATACGCAGTATTTT.